This TCR beta chain emerged from a study of OX40 agonist ivuxolimab in advanced cancers. Looking at the study overall: At about 82% male, the cohort had a mean age of around 56 years, ranging from about 20 to 80.

J gave up 6 bases and V 6 bases, and 1 base lay outside the gene matches. The CDR3 is 14 amino acids. Germline values: CDR1 ENHRY, CDR2 SYGVKD. Study-wide results and caveats: Patients with a partial response at 0.1-3.0 mg/kg had among the lowest clonal expansion. CD8+ T cells showed, on average, more clonal expansion than CD4+ cells. The expanded peripheral T cells' antigen specificity was not determined.

Clones were sequenced by immunoSEQ multiplex PCR, and TCRdb holds only the in-frame ones, with some missing. There are about 84,000 clones in the sample; 85% to 90% occur only once, and roughly 0.22% lies in the top ten. A remark on this clone: Its antigen is unidentified.

The chain uses TRBV10-3 and TRBJ2-1, with 14 positions matching TRBD2. The receptor comes from an adult with an advanced solid tumor such as melanoma, head and neck, liver or kidney cancer. Here the sequenced sample was CD4+ or CD8+ T cells sorted from blood, taken in a trial of the OX40 agonist ivuxolimab. The CDR3 here is CAIRGTSGSNEQFF. CDR3 bases: TGTGCCATCAGGGGGACTAGCGGGAGCAATGAGCAGTTCTTC.